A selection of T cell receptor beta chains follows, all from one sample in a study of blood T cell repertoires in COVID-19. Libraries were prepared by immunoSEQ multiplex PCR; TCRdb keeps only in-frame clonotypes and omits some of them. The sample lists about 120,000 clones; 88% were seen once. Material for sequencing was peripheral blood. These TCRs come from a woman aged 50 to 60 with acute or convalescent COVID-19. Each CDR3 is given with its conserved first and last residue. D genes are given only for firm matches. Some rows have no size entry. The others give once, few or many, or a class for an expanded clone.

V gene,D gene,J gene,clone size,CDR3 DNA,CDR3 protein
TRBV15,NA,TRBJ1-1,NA,TGTGCCGCCTCAGGGGAAATGAACACTGAAGCTTTCTTT,CAASGEMNTEAFF
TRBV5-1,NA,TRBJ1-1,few,TGCGCCAGCACCTTCGTAGGGGCAGAAAGGACTGAAGCTTTCTTT,CASTFVGAERTEAFF
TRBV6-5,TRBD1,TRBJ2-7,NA,TGTGCCAGCAGTTTACCGGGACAGAACTACGAGCAGTACTTC,CASSLPGQNYEQYF
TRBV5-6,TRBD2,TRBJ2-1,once,TGTGCCAGCAGCTTGATTAGCGGGAGGAATGAGCAGTTCTTC,CASSLISGRNEQFF
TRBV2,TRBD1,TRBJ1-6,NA,TGTGCCAGCACCCGGGGACAGGGGGGAAATTCACCCCTCCACTTT,CASTRGQGGNSPLHF
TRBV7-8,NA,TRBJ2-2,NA,TGTGCCAGCAGCTTAGGACAAACTAGCCGTCATCCCGGGGAGCTGTTTTTT,CASSLGQTSRHPGELFF
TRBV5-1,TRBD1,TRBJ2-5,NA,TGCGCCAGCAGCCTACTCGGACAGGAACAAGAGACCCAGTACTTC,CASSLLGQEQETQYF
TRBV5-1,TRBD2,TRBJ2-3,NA,TGCGCCAGCAGCCAGGCTAGCGGGAGGAGTAGCACAGATACGCAGTATTTT,CASSQASGRSSTDTQYF
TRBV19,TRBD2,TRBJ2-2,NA,TGTGCCAGTAGATCCCTAGCGGGAGTAGTGCCCGGGGAGCTGTTTTTT,CASRSLAGVVPGELFF
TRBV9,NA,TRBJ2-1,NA,TGTGCCAGCAGCGTAGGGCAGGGAGGCAATGAGCAGTTCTTC,CASSVGQGGNEQFF
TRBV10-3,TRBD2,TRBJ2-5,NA,TGTGCCACCGAACCTACTAGCGGAGAGACCCAGTACTTC,CATEPTSGETQYF
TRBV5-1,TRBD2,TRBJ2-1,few,TGCGCCAGCAGCTTGCAGACGGGGGGCAATGAGCAGTTCTTC,CASSLQTGGNEQFF
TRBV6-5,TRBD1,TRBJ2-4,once,TGTGCCAGCAGTCGGACAGGGTGGAACATTCAGTACTTC,CASSRTGWNIQYF
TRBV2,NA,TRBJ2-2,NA,TGTGCCAGCAGCGCTACCGGACAGCTTAACACCGGGGAGCTGTTTTTT,CASSATGQLNTGELFF
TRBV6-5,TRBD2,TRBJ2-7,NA,TGTGCCAGCAGAATAGCGGGAGGGGTCTACGAGCAGTACTTC,CASRIAGGVYEQYF
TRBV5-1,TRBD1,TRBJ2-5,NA,TGCGCCAGCAGCTTGACCTCGACAGGGGAGACCCAGTACTTC,CASSLTSTGETQYF
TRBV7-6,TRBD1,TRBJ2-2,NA,TGTGCCAGCAGCTTAGCAGCGACAGGGCGCCCGAACACCGGGGAGCTGTTTTTT,CASSLAATGRPNTGELFF
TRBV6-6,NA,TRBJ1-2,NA,TGTGCCAGCAGTTTCGGACAGTCTAACTATGGCTACACCTTC,CASSFGQSNYGYTF
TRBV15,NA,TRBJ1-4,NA,TGTGCCACCGGTCGCGCGGGTGAGGCTAATGAAAAACTGTTTTTT,CATGRAGEANEKLFF
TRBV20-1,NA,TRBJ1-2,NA,TGCAGTGCTAGTGGGCCCTCCGCCAACTATGGCTACACCTTC,CSASGPSANYGYTF
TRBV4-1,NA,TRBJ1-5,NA,TGCGCCAGCAGCCGGAGGACAGATGACAATCAGCCCCAGCATTTT,CASSRRTDDNQPQHF
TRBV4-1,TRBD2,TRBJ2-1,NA,TGCGCCAGCAGCCAAGCGGCAGCGGGACGACCCAATGAGCAGTTCTTC,CASSQAAAGRPNEQFF
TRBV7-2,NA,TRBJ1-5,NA,TGTGCCAGCAGCTCGGACAGCGGGACATGGGGCAATCAGCCCCAGCATTTT,CASSSDSGTWGNQPQHF
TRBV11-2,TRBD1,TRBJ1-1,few,TGTGCCAGCAGCTTACTTGGACAGGGGTTCACTGAAGCTTTCTTT,CASSLLGQGFTEAFF
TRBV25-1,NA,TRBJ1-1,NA,TGTGCCAGCAGTGAGCCAGGGACCCCGGGGGACACTGAAGCTTTCTTT,CASSEPGTPGDTEAFF
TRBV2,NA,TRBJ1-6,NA,TGTGCCAGCAAAGGCAGTGACTTAGTAGATTCACCCCTCCACTTT,CASKGSDLVDSPLHF
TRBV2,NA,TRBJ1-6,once,TGTGCCAGCAAGAGGAATAATTCACCCCTCCACTTT,CASKRNNSPLHF
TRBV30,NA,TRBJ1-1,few,TGTGCCTGGAACGGAGGGCGGAACACTGAAGCTTTCTTT,CAWNGGRNTEAFF
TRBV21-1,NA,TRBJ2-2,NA,TGTGCCAGCAGCAAAAATCGGGCGTCGGGGTCCGGGGAGCTGTTTTTT,CASSKNRASGSGELFF
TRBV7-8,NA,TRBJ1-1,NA,TGTGCCAGCAGCCTATACAGGGAGTTGGTGAGAACTGAAGCTTTCTTT,CASSLYRELVRTEAFF
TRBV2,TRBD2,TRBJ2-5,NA,TGTGCCAGCAGACTCGCCGGGACTAGCGGACAAGAGACCCAGTACTTC,CASRLAGTSGQETQYF
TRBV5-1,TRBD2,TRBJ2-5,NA,TGCGCCAGCAGCCCCTCTAGCGGGAGTGGGGAGACCCAGTACTTC,CASSPSSGSGETQYF
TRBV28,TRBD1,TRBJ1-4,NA,TGTGCCAGCAGTTTGTCGGGACAGGCGGGAGGGCGAGAAAAACTGTTTTTT,CASSLSGQAGGREKLFF
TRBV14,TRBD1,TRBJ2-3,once,TGTGCCAGCAGCCAAAAGGGGGCCTCCACAGATACGCAGTATTTT,CASSQKGASTDTQYF
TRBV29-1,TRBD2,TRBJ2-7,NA,TGCAGCGTTGTTGTAGCGGGAGCCTCCGAGCAGTACTTC,CSVVVAGASEQYF
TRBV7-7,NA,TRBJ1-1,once,TGTGCCAGCAGCAAGACAGGATCGAACACTGAAGCTTTCTTT,CASSKTGSNTEAFF